The next 18 T cell receptor beta chains were all read from a single sample in a study of cytomegalovirus exposure and HLA in healthy donors (dated by TCRdb to 2016 to 2017). The library was built by means of the immunoSEQ multiplex PCR assay. A mixture of 60 forward primers for TCR Vbeta segments and 13 reverse primers for TCR Jbeta segments was used in the multiplex PCR. TCRdb obtained this table from immuneACCESS and retained in-frame rearrangements with V and J assigned. These tables miss some clones; where compared with another copy, unresolved V genes account for less than half of the shortfall, and the remainder is unexplained. Present in this sample are 95,000 to 100,000 clones, around four fifths of which were seen just once. The ten biggest clones cover approximately 4% of the sample. The material sequenced was PBMCs. Every receptor here comes from a female donor in good health and CMV-seropositive.

The chain has TRBV27 and TRBJ1-6; 9 nucleotides agree with TRBD1. The CDR3 is made up of 13 amino acids. Trimming at V came to 5 bases and at J to 9 bases, leaving 2 bases not matched to a gene. Germline-derived CDR1 and CDR2 are MNHEY and SMNVEV (reference sequence). CDR3 nucleotide sequence: TGTGCCAGCAGTGGGACAGGGTTTTCACCCCTCCACTTT. Translation gives CASSGTGFSPLHF.

The chain uses TRBV7-6 and TRBJ2-1; possibly TRBD2 for D (6 bases). Germline V gives CDR1 SGHVS, CDR2 FNYEAQ. The V gene lost 2 bases and the J gene lost 7 bases, with 12 bases spanning the gap. The CDR3 is 14 residues long. This CDR3 is CASSLTSSRNEQFF. The CDR3 bases are TGTGCCAGCAGCTTAACTAGCTCTCGAAATGAGCAGTTCTTC.

Here the CDR3 reads CASSETGSDTQYF. The CDR3 nucleotides are TGTGCCAGTAGTGAGACAGGGTCAGATACGCAGTATTTT. The V gene is TRBV19, the J gene TRBJ2-3; 7 positions agree with TRBD1. The germline V gene encodes CDR1 LNHDA and CDR2 SQIVND (reference sequence). Germline trimming cut 5 bases from V and 4 bases from J; bases unmatched to any gene: 3. This CDR3 region has 13 residues.

In its sample, this clone was seen a few times. This chain connects TRBV9 to TRBJ1-2; TRBD1 matches at 7 bases. The V segment lost 3 bases and the J segment 4 bases; nucleotides outside the gene matches: 6. This CDR3 is built from 14 residues. The germline gives CDR1 SGDLS, CDR2 YYNGEE. The CDR3, as DNA: TGTGCCAGCAGCGAACAGGGGATAGGCTATGGCTACACCTTC. This gives the protein CASSEQGIGYGYTF.

The chain uses TRBV10-3 and TRBJ1-2; no firm D call. The V and J ends lost 6 bases and 4 bases respectively, with 12 bases between them. The CDR3 loop spans 13 amino acids. CDR1 ENHRY and CDR2 SYGVKD come from the germline V gene. CDR3 nucleotides: TGTGCCATCAGGGAAGAGGAGTCCTATGGCTACACCTTC. It is translated as CAIREEESYGYTF.

This clone appeared a few times. The rearrangement joins TRBV19 to TRBJ1-4; D call uncertain. Germline values: CDR1 LNHDA, CDR2 SQIVND (reference sequence). Trimming pared 3 bases from V and 0 bases from J, leaving 5 bases between. The CDR3 loop spans 14 amino acids. CDR3 nucleotides: TGTGCCAGTAGTATGGTAGCAACTAATGAAAAACTGTTTTTT. Translated, it gives CASSMVATNEKLFF. Filled out from reference TRBV19 and TRBJ1-4, the complete variable domain reads DGGITQSPKYLFRKEGQNVTLSCEQNLNHDAMYWYRQDPGQGLRLIYYSQIVNDFQKGDIAEGYSVSREKKESFPLTVTSAQKNPTAFYLCASSMVATNEKLFFGSGTQLSVL.

The CDR3 bases are TGTGCCAGCAGCTTCGGCGGGTTAACTGAAGCTTTCTTT. Residues: CASSFGGLTEAFF. The chain joins TRBV5-4 to TRBJ1-1, with D unclear. Per germline, CDR1 SGHNT and CDR2 YYREEE (reference sequence). The CDR3 consists of 13 residues. V shed 2 bases and J shed 5 bases, with 10 bases lying between them.

This chain's CDR3 is CASSLALGQGMAGYTF. The CDR3 nucleotides read TGTGCCAGCAGCTTGGCCTTAGGACAGGGGATGGCTGGCTACACCTTC. The V and J genes are TRBV5-4 and TRBJ1-2; 9 bases align to TRBD1. The CDR3 is 16 amino acids. CDR1 and CDR2 from the germline V gene are SGHNT and YYREEE (reference sequence). The J segment lost 7 bases and the V segment lost 0 bases, leaving 10 bases of the junction unmatched.

This chain uses TRBV12-5 with TRBJ1-2; 12 bases map to TRBD1. The CDR3 is 15 residues long. Germline V CDR1 and CDR2: LGHNT, FRNRAP. V gave up 2 bases and J gave up 7 bases; unmatched junction bases: 5. CDR3 DNA: TGTGCTAGTGGTTTGTCCGGGACAGGGGGCCGTGGCTACACCTTC. Its protein is CASGLSGTGGRGYTF.

The chain recombines TRBV6-5 with TRBJ2-1; a weak D match, TRBD2 (6 bases). The CDR3 is made up of 11 amino acids. The V gene lost 7 bases and the J gene lost 9 bases, with 10 bases spanning the gap. Germline CDR1 reads MNHEY; CDR2 reads SVGAGI. The DNA of the CDR3 is TGTGCCAGCACCCAGGGAGGTGAGCAGTTCTTC. The encoded protein is CASTQGGEQFF.

The CDR3 nucleotides are TGTGCCAGCAGCGGAGGGGGAGGACAGGGGGCTAATGAGCAGTTCTTC. Amino acid sequence: CASSGGGGQGANEQFF. The gene calls are TRBV9 and TRBJ2-1, with TRBD1 identical over 11 bases. The V gene's germline CDR1 is SGDLS and CDR2 YYNGEE. The CDR3 is made up of 16 amino acids. V shed 3 bases, J shed 7 bases, and the junction held 9 bases outside the gene matches.

This clone was counted between two and nine times. The chain links TRBV10-3 to TRBJ2-7, with 10 nucleotides matching TRBD1. The CDR3 runs to 14 residues. Germline loops: CDR1 ENHRY, CDR2 SYGVKD. V gave up 9 bases and J gave up 6 bases; unmatched junction bases: 11. The CDR3 protein is CAMQSSDRGGEQYF. CDR3 DNA sequence: TGTGCCATGCAGTCCTCGGACAGGGGGGGCGAGCAGTACTTC.

V usage is TRBV6-5 and J usage is TRBJ1-1; D not certain. Germline lookup yields CDR1 MNHEY and CDR2 SVGAGI. The CDR3 covers 14 residues. With 6 bases removed from V and 0 bases from J, the gap between germline ends came to 11 bases. CDR3 sequence (DNA): TGTGCCAGCAGCTCCGCTGGAGTGAACACTGAAGCTTTCTTT. The encoded protein is CASSSAGVNTEAFF.

V gene TRBV7-9 combines with J gene TRBJ2-7, with 7 bases identical to TRBD2. CDR3 length: 14 amino acids. V lost 5 bases to trimming and J lost 4 bases; unmatched junction nucleotides: 8. The V gene's germline CDR1 is SEHNR and CDR2 FQNEAQ (reference sequence). CDR3 protein: CASSRGEGVYEQYF. CDR3 DNA sequence: TGTGCCAGCAGCCGCGGGGAGGGTGTTTACGAGCAGTACTTC.

The rearrangement links TRBV6-5 to TRBJ2-7; D is possibly TRBD1 (6 bases). Deletions cut 0 bases from V and 3 bases from J, with 9 bases between. The length of the CDR3 is 14 residues. Germline CDR1 and CDR2: MNHEY and SVGAGI. The CDR3 spells CASSYSVQGYEQYF. The CDR3, as DNA: TGTGCCAGCAGTTACTCAGTACAGGGCTACGAGCAGTACTTC.

The chain employs TRBV5-1 and TRBJ2-3; possibly TRBD2 for D (6 bases). Trimming removed 4 bases at V and 4 bases at J, with 16 bases between. Germline CDR1 SGHRS, CDR2 YFSETQ. CDR3 size: 15 residues. CDR3 sequence: CASSALGRGADTQYF. Here the CDR3 DNA reads TGCGCCAGCAGCGCCTTAGGGCGGGGAGCAGATACGCAGTATTTT.

In its sample, this clone was seen a few times. This chain connects TRBV10-2 to TRBJ2-5; 8 nucleotides match TRBD1. This CDR3 is 15 amino acids long. Germline CDR1 is WSHSY and CDR2 is SAAADI. V shed 2 bases, J shed 2 bases, and the junction held 4 bases outside the gene matches. Here the CDR3 reads CASSETGGRQETQYF. The CDR3 DNA follows: TGCGCCAGCAGTGAGACAGGGGGGAGGCAAGAGACCCAGTACTTC.

The V gene is TRBV25-1, the J gene TRBJ1-1, with TRBD1 identical over 8 bases. The CDR3 is 16 residues long. V lost 3 bases and J lost 4; bases outside the gene matches: 10. The germline CDR1 and CDR2 sequences are MGHDK and SYGVNS. The CDR3 region is CASSDWGNRGITEAFF. The CDR3 DNA reads TGTGCCAGCAGTGATTGGGGTAACAGGGGGATCACTGAAGCTTTCTTT.